The 8 T cell receptor beta chains reported below all come from one sample, sequenced in a study of blood T cell repertoires in COVID-19. Method: immunoSEQ multiplex PCR; TCRdb's copy keeps in-frame clones and lacks some. Of more than 100,000 clones in the sample, 75% to 90% were seen once. The sequenced material came from peripheral blood. Receptors originate from a man between 45 and 60 years old with active or convalescent COVID-19.

This chain joins TRBV6-6 and TRBJ1-4; the D is unclear. Per germline, CDR1 MNHNY and CDR2 SVGAGI (reference sequence). The CDR3 has 13 amino acids. V was cut by 7 bases and J by 0 bases, with 6 bases left in between. Here the CDR3 DNA reads TGTGCCAGCAAGCAGGCAACTAATGAAAAACTGTTTTTT. As protein: CASKQATNEKLFF.

The chain uses TRBV5-6 and TRBJ2-7; D is perhaps TRBD2 (6 bases). Trimming left V 1 base short and J 2 bases short, with 22 bases between. Germline assignment: CDR1 SGHDT and CDR2 YYEEEE. This CDR3 region has 18 residues. CDR3 amino acids: CASSLRGGGSLLPYEQYF. In nucleotides, the CDR3 is TGTGCCAGCAGCTTGAGGGGTGGGGGGTCCCTTCTTCCCTACGAGCAGTACTTC.

This clone was found once. The chain couples TRBV7-6 to TRBJ2-7, with 9 nucleotides matching TRBD1. This CDR3 contains 15 residues. With V trimmed by 5 bases and J by 2 bases, 7 bases remained unmatched. Germline V gene data show CDR1 as SGHVS and CDR2 as FNYEAQ. The CDR3 sequence: CASSQAGTGTYEQYF. CDR3 DNA sequence: TGTGCCAGCAGCCAAGCAGGGACAGGGACCTACGAGCAGTACTTC.

To note about this clone: Sequence at one end of the junction differs from germline and may be a read error. The chain links TRBV11-2 to TRBJ1-3; 7 nucleotides match TRBD1. The CDR3 sequence is 15 residues long. Germline V gene sequence: CDR1 SGHAT, CDR2 FQNNGV. The CDR3 sequence: CASGLDRNSGNTIYF. The CDR3 nucleotides read TGTGCCAGCGGCTTGGACAGGAACTCTGGAAACACCATATATTTT.

V usage is TRBV9 and J usage is TRBJ1-2; D is undetermined. The V gene's germline CDR1 is SGDLS and CDR2 YYNGEE. This CDR3 has 12 residues. Trimming left V 0 bases short and J 5 bases short, with 5 bases between. The CDR3 sequence: CASSVGTYGYTF. CDR3 DNA: TGTGCCAGCAGCGTAGGGACTTATGGCTACACCTTC.

V and J are TRBV28 and TRBJ1-2; D might be TRBD1 (5 bases). Trimming stripped 8 bases from V and 3 bases from J, with 16 bases between. The CDR3 sequence is 14 residues long. The V gene's germline CDR1 is MDHEN and CDR2 SYDVKM. CDR3 loop: CASEMARGDYGYTF. The CDR3 DNA sequence: TGTGCCAGCGAAATGGCAAGGGGTGACTATGGCTACACCTTC.

This clone was found a few times. CDR3 in amino acids: CASSFGGGSGANVLTF. DNA for the CDR3: TGTGCCAGCAGCTTTGGCGGGGGTAGTGGGGCCAACGTCCTGACTTTC. The V call is TRBV7-6, the J call TRBJ2-6; 7 bases are a match to TRBD2. Germline trimming cut 3 bases from V and 3 bases from J; bases unmatched to any gene: 5. The length of the CDR3 is 16 residues. Germline-derived CDR1 and CDR2 are SGHVS and FNYEAQ.

The J gene is TRBJ2-1, the V gene TRBV10-3; TRBD1 agrees at 8 bases. The CDR3 consists of 14 residues. V was pared by 3 bases and J by 7 bases, with 5 bases of the junction left unmatched. Germline CDR1 reads ENHRY; CDR2 reads SYGVKD. CDR3 region: CAISDGQGANEQFF. Written as DNA, the CDR3 is TGTGCCATCAGTGACGGGCAGGGGGCTAATGAGCAGTTCTTC.